These T cell receptor beta chains were read from a single sample in a study of early T cells in non-severe SARS-CoV-2 infection. TCRdb itself ran the 5' RACE reads through MiXCR, one entry per CDR3 protein. This table has 40,000 to 55,000 distinct CDR3 sequences, less than 15% appearing once. Sequencing was done on a sample of whole blood. Source of these receptors: an adult who was a healthcare worker with PCR-confirmed SARS-CoV-2 infection or an uninfected control (not recorded which). The CDR3 runs from the conserved cysteine through the conserved F or W. A D gene is named only where the DNA matches it firmly. Expanded clones get a size class; other rows say once, few or many, or leave the size out.

D	size	J	V	DNA	CDR3
-	-	TRBJ1-5	TRBV20-1	TGCAGTGCTAGGAGGGGCGGGCAGCCCCAGCATTTT	CSARRGGQPQHF
TRBD2	many	TRBJ2-5	TRBV13	TGTGCCAGCACCAACGGGGAACTAGCGGGGGTTTACCAAGAGACCCAGTACTTC	CASTNGELAGVYQETQYF
-	-	TRBJ1-6	TRBV20-1	TGCAGTGCTAGAGATCGGGCGGCGTCGTTT	CSARDRAASF
-	-	TRBJ1-2	TRBV6-6	TGTGCCAGCATTACAACCAGGGCGGCTGGCTACACCTTC	CASITTRAAGYTF
-	-	TRBJ2-3	TRBV12-3/TRBV12-4	TGTGCCAGCAGTTCCCCCCCCGGGAGCGGTCCAGATACGCAGTATTTT	CASSSPPGSGPDTQYF
-	few	TRBJ1-2	TRBV28	TGTGCCAGCAGTTTACTCAGCTATGGCTACACCTTC	CASSLLSYGYTF
-	many	TRBJ2-2	TRBV2	TGTGCCAGCAGTGATACGACATACACCGGGGAGCTGTTTTTT	CASSDTTYTGELFF
-	few	TRBJ1-5	TRBV27	TGTGCCAGCAGTTTGTCCGCAGGGAGCAATCAGCCCCAGCATTTT	CASSLSAGSNQPQHF
-	few	TRBJ2-7	TRBV10-3	TGTGCCATCAGTCCCGGGACATTTTACGAGCAGTACTTC	CAISPGTFYEQYF
-	many	TRBJ1-4	TRBV29-1	TGCAGCGTTCATACAGGGCCTAATGAAAAACTGTTTTTT	CSVHTGPNEKLFF
TRBD1	many	TRBJ2-7	TRBV6-1	TGTGCCAGCAGTGAATCAGGGACAGTTGCCTACGAGCAGTACTTC	CASSESGTVAYEQYF
TRBD1	-	TRBJ2-3	TRBV6-1	TGTGCCAGCAGAGGACAGGGGGGAATTCGAGATACGCAGTATTTT	CASRGQGGIRDTQYF
-	many	TRBJ2-1	TRBV2	TGTGCCAGCAGACAGGAGAGCTCCTACAATGAGCAGTTCTTC	CASRQESSYNEQFF
-	many	TRBJ2-7	TRBV6-1	TGTGCCAGCAGTGAAAGGCACAGGAGCCCCTACGAGCAGTACTTC	CASSERHRSPYEQYF
TRBD1	-	TRBJ2-2	TRBV6-6	TGTGCCAGCAGTTACTCGACAGGGGCGGTCGGGGAGCTGTTTTTT	CASSYSTGAVGELFF